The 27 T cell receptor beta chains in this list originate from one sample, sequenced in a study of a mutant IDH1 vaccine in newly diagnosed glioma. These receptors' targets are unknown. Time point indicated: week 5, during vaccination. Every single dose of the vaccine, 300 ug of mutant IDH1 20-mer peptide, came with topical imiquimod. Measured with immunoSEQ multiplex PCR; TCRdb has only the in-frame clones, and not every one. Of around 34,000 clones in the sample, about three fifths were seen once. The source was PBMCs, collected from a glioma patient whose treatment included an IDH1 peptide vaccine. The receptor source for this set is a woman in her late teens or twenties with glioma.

The CDR3 reads CASSLSGGSVAYGYTF. The CDR3 DNA follows: TGTGCCAGCAGCTTGTCAGGGGGGTCTGTTGCCTATGGCTACACCTTC. The genes are TRBV7-9 and TRBJ1-2, with 7 bases lining up with TRBD1. Germline V lookup: CDR1 SEHNR, CDR2 FQNEAQ (reference sequence). CDR3 length: 16 amino acids. Germline trimming cut 3 bases from V and 4 bases from J; bases unmatched to any gene: 11.

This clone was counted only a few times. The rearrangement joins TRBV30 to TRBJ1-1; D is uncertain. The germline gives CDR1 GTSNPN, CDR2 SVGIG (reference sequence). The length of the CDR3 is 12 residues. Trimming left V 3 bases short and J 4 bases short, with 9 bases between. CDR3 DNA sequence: TGTGCCTGGAGCCCCCGATTCACTGAAGCTTTCTTT. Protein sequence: CAWSPRFTEAFF.

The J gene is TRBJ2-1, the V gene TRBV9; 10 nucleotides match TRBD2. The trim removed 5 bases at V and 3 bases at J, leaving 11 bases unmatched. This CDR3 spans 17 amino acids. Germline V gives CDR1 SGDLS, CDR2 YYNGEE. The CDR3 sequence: CASSLSPASGSYNEQFF. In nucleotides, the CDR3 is TGTGCCAGCAGTTTGAGCCCGGCTAGCGGGAGCTACAATGAGCAGTTCTTC.

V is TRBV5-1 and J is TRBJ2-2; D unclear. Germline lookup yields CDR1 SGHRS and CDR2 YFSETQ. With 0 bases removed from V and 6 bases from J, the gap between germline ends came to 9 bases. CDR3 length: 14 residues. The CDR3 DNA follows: TGCGCCAGCAGCTTGGCCGGTTGGCCCGGGGAGCTGTTTTTT. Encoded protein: CASSLAGWPGELFF.

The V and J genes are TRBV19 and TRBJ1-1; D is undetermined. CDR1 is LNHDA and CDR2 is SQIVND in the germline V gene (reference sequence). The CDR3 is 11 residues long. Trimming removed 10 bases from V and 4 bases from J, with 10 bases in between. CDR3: CATLSGTEAFF. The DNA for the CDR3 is TGTGCCACCCTTTCGGGCACTGAAGCTTTCTTT.

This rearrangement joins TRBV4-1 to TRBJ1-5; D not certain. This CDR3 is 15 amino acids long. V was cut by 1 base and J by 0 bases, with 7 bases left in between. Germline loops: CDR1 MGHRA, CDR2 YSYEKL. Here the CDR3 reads CASSQGLYSNQPQHF. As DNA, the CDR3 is TGCGCCAGCAGCCAAGGGCTGTATAGCAATCAGCCCCAGCATTTT.

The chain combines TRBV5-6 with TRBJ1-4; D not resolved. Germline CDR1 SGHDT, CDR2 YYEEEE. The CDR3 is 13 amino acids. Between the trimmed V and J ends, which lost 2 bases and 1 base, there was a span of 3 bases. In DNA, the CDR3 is TGTGCCAGCAGCTTAAGAACTAATGAAAAACTGTTTTTT. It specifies CASSLRTNEKLFF.

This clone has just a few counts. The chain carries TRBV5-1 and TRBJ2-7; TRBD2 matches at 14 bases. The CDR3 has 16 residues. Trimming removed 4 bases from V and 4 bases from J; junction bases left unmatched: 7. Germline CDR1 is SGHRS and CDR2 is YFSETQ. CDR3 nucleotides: TGCGCCAGCAGCCGCCAGGGACTAGCGGGGGAATACGAGCAGTACTTC. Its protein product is CASSRQGLAGEYEQYF. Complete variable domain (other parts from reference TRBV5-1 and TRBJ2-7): KAGVTQTPRYLIKTRGQQVTLSCSPISGHRSVSWYQQTPGQGLQFLFEYFSETQRNKGNFPGRFSGRQFSNSRSEMNVSTLELGDSALYLCASSRQGLAGEYEQYFGPGTRLTVT.

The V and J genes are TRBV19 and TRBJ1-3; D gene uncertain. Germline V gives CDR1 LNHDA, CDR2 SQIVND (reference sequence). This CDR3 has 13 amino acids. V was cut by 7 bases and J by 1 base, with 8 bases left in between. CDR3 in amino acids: CASKVKSGNTIYF. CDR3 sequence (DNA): TGTGCCAGTAAAGTCAAATCTGGAAACACCATATATTTT.

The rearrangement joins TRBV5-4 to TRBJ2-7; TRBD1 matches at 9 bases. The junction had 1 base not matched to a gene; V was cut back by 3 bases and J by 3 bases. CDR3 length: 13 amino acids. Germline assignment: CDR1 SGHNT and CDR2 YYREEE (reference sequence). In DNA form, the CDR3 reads TGTGCCAGCAGCTCGGACAGGGGCTACGAGCAGTACTTC. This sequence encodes CASSSDRGYEQYF. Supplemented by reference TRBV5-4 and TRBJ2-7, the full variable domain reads ETGVTQSPTHLIKTRGQQVTLRCSSQSGHNTVSWYQQALGQGPQFIFQYYREEENGRGNFPPRFSGLQFPNYSSELNVNALELDDSALYLCASSSDRGYEQYFGPGTRLTVT.

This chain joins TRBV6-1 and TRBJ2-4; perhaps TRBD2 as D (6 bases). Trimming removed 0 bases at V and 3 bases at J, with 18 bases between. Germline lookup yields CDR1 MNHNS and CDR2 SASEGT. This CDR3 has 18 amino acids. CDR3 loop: CASSEALGGVAGKNIQYF. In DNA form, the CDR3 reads TGTGCCAGCAGTGAAGCGCTGGGGGGTGTTGCTGGCAAAAACATTCAGTACTTC.

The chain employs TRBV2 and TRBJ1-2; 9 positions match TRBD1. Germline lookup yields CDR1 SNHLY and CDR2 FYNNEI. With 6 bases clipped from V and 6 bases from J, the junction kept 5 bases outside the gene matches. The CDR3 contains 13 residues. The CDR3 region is CASRGQGWDGYTF. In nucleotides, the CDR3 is TGTGCCAGCAGGGGACAGGGCTGGGATGGCTACACCTTC.

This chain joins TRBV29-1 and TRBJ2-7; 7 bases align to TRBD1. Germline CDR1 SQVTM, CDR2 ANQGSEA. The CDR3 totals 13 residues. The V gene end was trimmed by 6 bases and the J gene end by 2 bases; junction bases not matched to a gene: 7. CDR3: CSVPGGQAYEQYF. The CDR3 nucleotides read TGCAGCGTCCCCGGAGGACAGGCCTACGAGCAGTACTTC.

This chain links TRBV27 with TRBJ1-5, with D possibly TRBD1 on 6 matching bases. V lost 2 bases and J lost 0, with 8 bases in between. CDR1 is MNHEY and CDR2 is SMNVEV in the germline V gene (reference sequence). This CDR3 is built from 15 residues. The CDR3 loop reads CASSLDRYSNQPQHF. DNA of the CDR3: TGTGCCAGCAGTTTAGACAGGTATAGCAATCAGCCCCAGCATTTT.

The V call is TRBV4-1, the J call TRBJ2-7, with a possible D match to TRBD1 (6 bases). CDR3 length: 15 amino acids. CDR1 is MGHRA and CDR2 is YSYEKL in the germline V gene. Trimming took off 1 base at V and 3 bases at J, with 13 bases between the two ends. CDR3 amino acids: CASSQGSGQSYEQYF. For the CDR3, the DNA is TGCGCCAGCAGCCAAGGTTCAGGACAGAGCTACGAGCAGTACTTC.

The CDR3: CASSAAGTSGGVSYEQYF. CDR3 coding DNA: TGTGCCAGCAGCGCGGCCGGGACTAGCGGGGGGGTCTCCTACGAGCAGTACTTC. V usage is TRBV5-6 and J usage is TRBJ2-7; 16 bases agree with TRBD2. CDR1 is SGHDT and CDR2 is YYEEEE in the germline V gene. The CDR3 is 18 amino acids. J gave up 0 bases and V 4 bases, and 7 bases lay outside the gene matches. Full variable domain (remainder filled in from reference TRBV5-6 and TRBJ2-7): DAGVTQSPTHLIKTRGQQVTLRCSPKSGHDTVSWYQQALGQGPQFIFQYYEEEERQRGNFPDRFSGHQFPNYSSELNVNALLLGDSALYLCASSAAGTSGGVSYEQYFGPGTRLTVT.

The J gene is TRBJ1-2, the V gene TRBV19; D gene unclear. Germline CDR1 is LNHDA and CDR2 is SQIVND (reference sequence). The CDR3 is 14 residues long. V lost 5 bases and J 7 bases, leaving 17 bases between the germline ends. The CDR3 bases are TGTGCCAGTAGTCCCAAAACGGCTAGCCTTGGCTACACCTTC. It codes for CASSPKTASLGYTF.

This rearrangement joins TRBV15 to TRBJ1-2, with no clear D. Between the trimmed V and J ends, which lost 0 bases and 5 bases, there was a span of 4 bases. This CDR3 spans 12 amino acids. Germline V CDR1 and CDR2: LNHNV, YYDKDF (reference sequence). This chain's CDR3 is CATSRDGYGYTF. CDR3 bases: TGTGCCACCAGCAGAGATGGGTATGGCTACACCTTC. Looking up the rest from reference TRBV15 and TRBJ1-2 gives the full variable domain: DAMVIQNPRYQVTQFGKPVTLSCSQTLNHNVMYWYQQKSSQAPKLLFHYYDKDFNNEADTPDNFQSRRPNTSFCFLDIRSPGLGDTAMYLCATSRDGYGYTFGSGTRLTVV.

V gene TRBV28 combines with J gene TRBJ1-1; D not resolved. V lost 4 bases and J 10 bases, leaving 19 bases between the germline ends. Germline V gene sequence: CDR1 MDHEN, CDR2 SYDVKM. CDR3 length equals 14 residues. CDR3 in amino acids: CASSSPTQSRGAFF. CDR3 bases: TGTGCCAGCAGTTCACCCACTCAGTCCCGGGGAGCTTTCTTT.

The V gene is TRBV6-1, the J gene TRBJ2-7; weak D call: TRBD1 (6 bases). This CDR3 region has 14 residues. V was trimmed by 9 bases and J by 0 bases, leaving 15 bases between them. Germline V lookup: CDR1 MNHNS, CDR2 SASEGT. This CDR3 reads CASIRWTDSYEQYF. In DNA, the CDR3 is TGTGCCAGTATCAGATGGACAGACTCCTACGAGCAGTACTTC.

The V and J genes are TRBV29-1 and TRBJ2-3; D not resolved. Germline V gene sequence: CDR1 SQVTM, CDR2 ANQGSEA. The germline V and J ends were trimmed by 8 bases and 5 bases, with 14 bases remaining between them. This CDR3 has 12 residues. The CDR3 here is CSLGRRGDTQYF. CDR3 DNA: TGCAGCCTGGGTAGACGAGGAGATACGCAGTATTTT.

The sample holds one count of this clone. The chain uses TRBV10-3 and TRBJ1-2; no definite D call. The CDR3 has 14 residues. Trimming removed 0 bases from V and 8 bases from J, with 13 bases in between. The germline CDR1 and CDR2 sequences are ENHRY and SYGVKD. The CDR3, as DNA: TGTGCCATCAGTGAGTCGGCGAGGGAGGAAGGCTACACCTTC. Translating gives CAISESAREEGYTF.

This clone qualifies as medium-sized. The CDR3 DNA reads as TGTGCCAGCAGTGTAGGGACAGGGGTTTACAATGAGCAGTTCTTC. Encoded protein: CASSVGTGVYNEQFF. This sequence joins TRBV25-1 and TRBJ2-1; 10 bases fit TRBD1. From germline, CDR1 is MGHDK and CDR2 SYGVNS. The CDR3 extends over 15 amino acids. V lost 4 bases to trimming and J lost 4 bases; unmatched junction nucleotides: 4.

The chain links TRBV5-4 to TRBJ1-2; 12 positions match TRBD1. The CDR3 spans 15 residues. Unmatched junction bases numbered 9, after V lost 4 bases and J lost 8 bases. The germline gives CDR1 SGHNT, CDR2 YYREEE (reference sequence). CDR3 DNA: TGTGCCAGCAGCAATCTGGGACAGGGGGCGGAGGGCTACACCTTC. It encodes CASSNLGQGAEGYTF.

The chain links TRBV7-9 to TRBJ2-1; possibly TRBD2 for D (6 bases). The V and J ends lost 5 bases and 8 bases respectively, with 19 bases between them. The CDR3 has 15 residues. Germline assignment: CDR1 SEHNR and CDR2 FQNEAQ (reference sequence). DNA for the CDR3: TGTGCCAGCAGCCCCAGCGGGTCTAACTGGGATGAGCAGTTCTTC. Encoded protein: CASSPSGSNWDEQFF.

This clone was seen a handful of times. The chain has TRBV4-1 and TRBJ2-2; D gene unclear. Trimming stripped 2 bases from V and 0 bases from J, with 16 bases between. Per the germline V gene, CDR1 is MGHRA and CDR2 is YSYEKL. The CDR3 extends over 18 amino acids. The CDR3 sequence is CASSQNVVAGTNTGELFF. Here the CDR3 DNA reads TGCGCCAGCAGCCAAAATGTAGTCGCTGGGACGAACACCGGGGAGCTGTTTTTT.

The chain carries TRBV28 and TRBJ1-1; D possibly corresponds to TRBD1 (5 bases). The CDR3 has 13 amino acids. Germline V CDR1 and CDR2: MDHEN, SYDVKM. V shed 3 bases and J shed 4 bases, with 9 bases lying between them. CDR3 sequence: CASSFIQVTEAFF. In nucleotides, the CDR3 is TGTGCCAGCAGTTTTATACAGGTCACTGAAGCTTTCTTT.